This is a list of T cell receptor beta chains from one sample in a study of cytomegalovirus exposure and HLA in healthy donors. Using immunoSEQ multiplex PCR, the repertoire was profiled, and TCRdb retains in-frame clones only, with some absent. This repertoire comprises about 110,000 clones; its ten largest clones make up 6.5% to 7%. The sample was PBMCs. The receptor set was obtained from a man aged 40-50 years in good health and CMV-seropositive. Both conserved end residues are part of each CDR3. D genes are given only for firm matches.

CDR3 protein: CASSLLGLAGGGSYNEQFF
CDR3 DNA: TGTGCCAGCAGCTTATTAGGACTAGCGGGAGGAGGATCCTACAATGAGCAGTTCTTC
V gene: TRBV5-8
J gene: TRBJ2-1
D gene: TRBD2

CDR3 protein: CASSPTGGADTQYF
CDR3 DNA: TGTGCCAGCAGCCCCACGGGGGGAGCGGATACGCAGTATTTT
V gene: TRBV14
J gene: TRBJ2-3
D gene: TRBD2

CDR3 protein: CASKRGGNQPQHF
CDR3 DNA: TGTGCCAGCAAACGGGGAGGCAATCAGCCCCAGCATTTT
V gene: TRBV2
J gene: TRBJ1-5
D gene: -

CDR3 protein: CATSRGGSEADTQYF
CDR3 DNA: TGCGCCACCTCCCGCGGGGGGAGCGAGGCAGATACGCAGTATTTT
V gene: TRBV10-1
J gene: TRBJ2-3
D gene: TRBD2

CDR3 protein: CATIDYSNQPQHF
CDR3 DNA: TGTGCCACCATAGACTATAGCAATCAGCCCCAGCATTTT
V gene: TRBV6-1
J gene: TRBJ1-5
D gene: -

CDR3 protein: CASSLGPLLAQRGQFF
CDR3 DNA: TGTGCCAGCAGCTTAGGCCCCCTACTAGCGCAGAGGGGGCAGTTCTTC
V gene: TRBV7-2
J gene: TRBJ2-1
D gene: TRBD2

CDR3 protein: CASSLSLAGQETQYF
CDR3 DNA: TGTGCCAGCAGCTTATCTCTAGCGGGACAAGAGACCCAGTACTTC
V gene: TRBV11-2
J gene: TRBJ2-5
D gene: TRBD2

CDR3 protein: CASSPRTGYNYGYTF
CDR3 DNA: TGTGCCAGCAGCCCCCGGACAGGGTACAACTATGGCTACACCTTC
V gene: TRBV7-2
J gene: TRBJ1-2
D gene: TRBD1

CDR3 protein: CASSSAGSSYNEQFF
CDR3 DNA: TGTGCCAGCAGCTCCGCCGGGTCCTCCTACAATGAGCAGTTCTTC
V gene: TRBV5-8
J gene: TRBJ2-1
D gene: -

CDR3 protein: CASSRGTGAFYEQYF
CDR3 DNA: TGTGCCAGCAGCAGAGGGACAGGCGCCTTTTACGAGCAGTACTTC
V gene: TRBV27
J gene: TRBJ2-7
D gene: TRBD1

CDR3 protein: CASRQGLLGYTF
CDR3 DNA: TGTGCCAGCAGGCAGGGGCTGTTAGGCTACACCTTC
V gene: TRBV28
J gene: TRBJ1-2
D gene: -

CDR3 protein: CASSLALGLPRDNEQFF
CDR3 DNA: TGTGCCAGCAGCTTAGCGCTCGGCCTTCCGCGGGACAATGAGCAGTTCTTC
V gene: TRBV7-2
J gene: TRBJ2-1
D gene: -

CDR3 protein: CASSLADAGASQPQHF
CDR3 DNA: TGTGCCAGCAGCTTGGCGGATGCAGGGGCAAGTCAGCCCCAGCATTTT
V gene: TRBV5-6
J gene: TRBJ1-5
D gene: -

CDR3 protein: CAWSAGPGELFF
CDR3 DNA: TGTGCCTGGAGTGCAGGGCCCGGGGAGCTGTTTTTT
V gene: TRBV30
J gene: TRBJ2-2
D gene: -

CDR3 protein: CASSYSRLAGVLEQFF
CDR3 DNA: TGTGCCAGCAGTTACTCACGACTAGCGGGAGTTTTGGAGCAGTTCTTC
V gene: TRBV6-5
J gene: TRBJ2-1
D gene: TRBD2